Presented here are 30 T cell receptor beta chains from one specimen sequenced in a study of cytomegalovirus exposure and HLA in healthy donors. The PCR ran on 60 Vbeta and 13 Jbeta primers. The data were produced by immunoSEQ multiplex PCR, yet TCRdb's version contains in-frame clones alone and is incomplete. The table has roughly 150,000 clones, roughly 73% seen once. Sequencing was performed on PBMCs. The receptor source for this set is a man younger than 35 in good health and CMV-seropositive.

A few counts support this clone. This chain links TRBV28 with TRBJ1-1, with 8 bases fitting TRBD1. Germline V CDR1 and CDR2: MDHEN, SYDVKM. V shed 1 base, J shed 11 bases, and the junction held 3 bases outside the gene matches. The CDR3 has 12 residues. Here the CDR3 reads CASSLSGGAAFF. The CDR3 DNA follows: TGTGCCAGCAGTTTATCAGGGGGCGCCGCTTTCTTT.

DNA of the CDR3: TGCAGCGTTGAAATTGCAGGGTCTGAAGCTTTCTTT. This translates into CSVEIAGSEAFF. The chain is built from TRBV29-1 and TRBJ1-1; tentative D call: TRBD1 (5 bases). Germline V gene data show CDR1 as SQVTM and CDR2 as ANQGSEA. Trimming shortened V by 2 bases and J by 6 bases, and 10 bases separated the two germline ends. CDR3 length: 12 residues. The entire variable domain, with the rest obtained from reference TRBV29-1 and TRBJ1-1, is as follows: SAVISQKPSRDICQRGTSLTIQCQVDSQVTMMFWYRQQPGQSLTLIATANQGSEATYESGFVIDKFPISRPNLTFSTLTVSNMSPEDSSIYLCSVEIAGSEAFFGQGTRLTVV.

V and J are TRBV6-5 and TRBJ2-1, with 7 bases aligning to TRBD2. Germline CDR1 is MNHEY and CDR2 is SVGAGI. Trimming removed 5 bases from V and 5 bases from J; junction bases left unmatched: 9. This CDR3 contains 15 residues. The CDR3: CASSHWASGHNEQFF. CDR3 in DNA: TGTGCCAGCAGTCACTGGGCTAGCGGACACAATGAGCAGTTCTTC.

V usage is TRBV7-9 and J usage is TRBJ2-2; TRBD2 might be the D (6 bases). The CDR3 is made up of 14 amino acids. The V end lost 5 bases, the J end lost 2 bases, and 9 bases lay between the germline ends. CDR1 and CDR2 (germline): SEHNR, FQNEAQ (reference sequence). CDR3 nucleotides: TGTGCCAGCAGCCGGGACTTAAACACCGGGGAGCTGTTTTTT. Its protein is CASSRDLNTGELFF.

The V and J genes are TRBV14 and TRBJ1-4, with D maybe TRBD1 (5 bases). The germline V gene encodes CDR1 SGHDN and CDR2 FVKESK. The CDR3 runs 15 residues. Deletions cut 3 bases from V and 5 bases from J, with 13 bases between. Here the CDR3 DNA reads TGTGCCAGCAGCCATACCTATGACAGAAATGAAAAACTGTTTTTT. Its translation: CASSHTYDRNEKLFF.

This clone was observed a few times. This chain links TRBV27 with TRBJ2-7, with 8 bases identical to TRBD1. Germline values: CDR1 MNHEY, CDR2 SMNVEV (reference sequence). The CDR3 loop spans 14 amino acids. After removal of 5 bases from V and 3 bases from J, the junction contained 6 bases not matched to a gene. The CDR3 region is CASSPWTGNYEQYF. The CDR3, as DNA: TGTGCCAGCAGTCCCTGGACAGGGAACTACGAGCAGTACTTC.

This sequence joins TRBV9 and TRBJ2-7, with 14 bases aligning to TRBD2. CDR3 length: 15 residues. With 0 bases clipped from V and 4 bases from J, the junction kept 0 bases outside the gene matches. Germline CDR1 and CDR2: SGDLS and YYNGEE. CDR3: CASSVGTSGRYEQYF. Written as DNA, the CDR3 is TGTGCCAGCAGCGTAGGGACTAGCGGGAGGTACGAGCAGTACTTC.

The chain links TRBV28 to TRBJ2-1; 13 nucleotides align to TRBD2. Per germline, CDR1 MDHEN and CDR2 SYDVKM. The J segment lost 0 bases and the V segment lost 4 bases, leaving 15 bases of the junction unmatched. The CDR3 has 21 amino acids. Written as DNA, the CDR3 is TGTGCCAGCAGTTCCACCCTTGGGACTAGCGGGATTAGATACTCCTACAATGAGCAGTTCTTC. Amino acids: CASSSTLGTSGIRYSYNEQFF.

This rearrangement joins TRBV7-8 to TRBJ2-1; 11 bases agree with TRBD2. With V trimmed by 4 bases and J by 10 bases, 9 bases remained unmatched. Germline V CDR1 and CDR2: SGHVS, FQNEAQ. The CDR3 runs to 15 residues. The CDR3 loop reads CASSYYSGRAEEQFF. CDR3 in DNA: TGTGCCAGCAGCTATTATAGCGGGAGGGCCGAGGAGCAGTTCTTC.

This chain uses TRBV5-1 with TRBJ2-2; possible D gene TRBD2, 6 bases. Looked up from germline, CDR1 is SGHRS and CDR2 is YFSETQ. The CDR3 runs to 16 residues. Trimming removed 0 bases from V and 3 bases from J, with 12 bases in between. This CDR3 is CASSLVGRRDTGELFF. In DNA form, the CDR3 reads TGCGCCAGCAGCTTGGTCGGCAGGAGGGACACCGGGGAGCTGTTTTTT.

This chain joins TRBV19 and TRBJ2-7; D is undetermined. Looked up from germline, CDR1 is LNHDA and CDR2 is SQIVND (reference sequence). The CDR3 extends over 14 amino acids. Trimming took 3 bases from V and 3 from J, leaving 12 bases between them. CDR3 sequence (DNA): TGTGCCAGTAGTATTAGGTTGGGCCGCTACGAGCAGTACTTC. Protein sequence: CASSIRLGRYEQYF.

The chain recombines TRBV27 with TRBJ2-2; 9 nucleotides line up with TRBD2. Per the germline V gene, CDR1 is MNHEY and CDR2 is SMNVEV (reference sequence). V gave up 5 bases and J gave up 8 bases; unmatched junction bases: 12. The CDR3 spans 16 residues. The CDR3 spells CASSPVRGGASGELFF. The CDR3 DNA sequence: TGTGCCAGCAGTCCCGTGCGGGGGGGGGCATCGGGGGAGCTGTTTTTT.

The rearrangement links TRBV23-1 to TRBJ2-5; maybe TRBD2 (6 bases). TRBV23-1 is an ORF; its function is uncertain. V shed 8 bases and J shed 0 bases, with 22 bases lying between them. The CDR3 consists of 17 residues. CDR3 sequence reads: CASPPSCGAGNQETQYF. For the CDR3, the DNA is TGCGCCAGCCCCCCGAGCTGCGGGGCGGGCAACCAAGAGACCCAGTACTTC.

Here the CDR3 reads CASSRISGGSYNEQFF. DNA for the CDR3: TGTGCCAGCAGCCGGATTTCGGGAGGATCCTACAATGAGCAGTTCTTC. The chain joins TRBV5-4 to TRBJ2-1; the match to TRBD2 covers 7 bases. V trimming: 4 bases; J trimming: 1 base; junction bases outside the gene matches: 8. Germline V lookup: CDR1 SGHNT, CDR2 YYREEE (reference sequence). This CDR3 contains 16 residues.

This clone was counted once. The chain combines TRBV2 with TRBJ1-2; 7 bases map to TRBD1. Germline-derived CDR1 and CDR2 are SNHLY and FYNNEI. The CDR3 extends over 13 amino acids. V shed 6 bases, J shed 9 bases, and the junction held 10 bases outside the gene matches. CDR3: CASRVQGVESYTF. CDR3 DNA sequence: TGTGCCAGCAGGGTTCAGGGGGTAGAGAGCTACACCTTC.

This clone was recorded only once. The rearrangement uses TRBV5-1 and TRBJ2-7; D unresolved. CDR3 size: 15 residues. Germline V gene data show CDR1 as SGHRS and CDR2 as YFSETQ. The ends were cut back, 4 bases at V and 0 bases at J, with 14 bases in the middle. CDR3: CASSEALASSYEQYF. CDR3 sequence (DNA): TGCGCCAGCAGCGAAGCCCTGGCTAGCTCCTACGAGCAGTACTTC.

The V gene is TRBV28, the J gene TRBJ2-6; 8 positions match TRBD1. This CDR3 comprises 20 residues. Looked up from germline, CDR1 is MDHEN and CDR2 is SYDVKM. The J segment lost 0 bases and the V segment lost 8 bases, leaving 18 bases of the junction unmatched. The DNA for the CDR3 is TGTGCCAGCGGAGAACTCAAGGGACAGGCGATCTTCTCTGGGGCCAACGTCCTGACTTTC. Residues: CASGELKGQAIFSGANVLTF.

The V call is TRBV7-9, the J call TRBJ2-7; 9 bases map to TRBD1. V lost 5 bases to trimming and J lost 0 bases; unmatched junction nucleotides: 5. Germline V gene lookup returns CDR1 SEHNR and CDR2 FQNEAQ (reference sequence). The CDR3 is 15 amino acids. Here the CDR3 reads CASSTRTGDSYEQYF. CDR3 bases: TGTGCCAGCAGCACGAGGACAGGGGACTCCTACGAGCAGTACTTC.

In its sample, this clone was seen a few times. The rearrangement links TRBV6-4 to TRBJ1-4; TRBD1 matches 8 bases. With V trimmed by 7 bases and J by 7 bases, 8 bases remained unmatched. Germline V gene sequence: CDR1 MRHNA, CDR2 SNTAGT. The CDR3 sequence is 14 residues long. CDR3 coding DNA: TGTGCCAGCAATCGACAGGGGCCGGGTGAAAAACTGTTTTTT. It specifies CASNRQGPGEKLFF.

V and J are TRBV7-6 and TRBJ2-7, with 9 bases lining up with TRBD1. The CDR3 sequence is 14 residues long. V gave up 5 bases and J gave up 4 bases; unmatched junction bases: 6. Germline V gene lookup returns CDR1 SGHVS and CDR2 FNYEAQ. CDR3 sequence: CASSPADRGYEQYF. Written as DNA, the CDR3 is TGTGCCAGCAGCCCCGCCGACAGGGGGTACGAGCAGTACTTC. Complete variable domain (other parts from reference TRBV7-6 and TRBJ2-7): GAGVSQSPRYKVTKRGQDVALRCDPISGHVSLYWYRQALGQGPEFLTYFNYEAQQDKSGLPNDRFSAERPEGSISTLTIQRTEQRDSAMYRCASSPADRGYEQYFGPGTRLTVT.

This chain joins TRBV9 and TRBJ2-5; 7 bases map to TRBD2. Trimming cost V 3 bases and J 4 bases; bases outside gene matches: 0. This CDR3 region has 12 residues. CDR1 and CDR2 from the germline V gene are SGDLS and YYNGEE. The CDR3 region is CASSGGGETQYF. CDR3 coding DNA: TGTGCCAGCAGCGGCGGGGGAGAGACCCAGTACTTC.

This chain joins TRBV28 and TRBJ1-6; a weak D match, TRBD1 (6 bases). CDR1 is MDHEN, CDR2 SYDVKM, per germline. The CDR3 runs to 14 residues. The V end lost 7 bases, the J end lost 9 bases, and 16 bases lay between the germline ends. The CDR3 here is CASKTDSGVSPLHF. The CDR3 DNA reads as TGTGCCAGCAAGACAGACTCAGGGGTTTCACCCCTCCACTTT.

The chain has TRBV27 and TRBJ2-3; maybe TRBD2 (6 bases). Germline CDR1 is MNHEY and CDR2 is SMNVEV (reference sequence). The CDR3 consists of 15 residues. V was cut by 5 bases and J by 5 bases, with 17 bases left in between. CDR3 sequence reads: CASSPDYPGGDTQYF. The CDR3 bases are TGTGCCAGCAGTCCGGACTACCCCGGTGGAGATACGCAGTATTTT.

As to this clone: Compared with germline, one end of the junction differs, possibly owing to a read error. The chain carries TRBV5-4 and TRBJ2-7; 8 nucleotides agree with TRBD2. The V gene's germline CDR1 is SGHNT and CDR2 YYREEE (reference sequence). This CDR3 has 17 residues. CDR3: CASRLAGPLAGSYEQYF. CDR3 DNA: TGTGCCAGCCGCTTGGCGGGGCCCCTAGCGGGCTCCTACGAGCAGTACTTC. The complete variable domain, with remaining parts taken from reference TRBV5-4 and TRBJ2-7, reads ETGVTQSPTHLIKTRGQQVTLRCSSQSGHNTVSWYQQALGQGPQFIFQYYREEENGRGNFPPRFSGLQFPNYSSELNVNALELDDSALYLCASRLAGPLAGSYEQYFGPGTRLTVT.

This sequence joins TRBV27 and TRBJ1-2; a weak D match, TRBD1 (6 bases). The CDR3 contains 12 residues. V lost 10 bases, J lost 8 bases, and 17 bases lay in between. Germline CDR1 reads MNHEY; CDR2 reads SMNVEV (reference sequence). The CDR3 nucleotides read TGTGCCACCCTCCGAGGGGGGGGCGGCTACACCTTC. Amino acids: CATLRGGGGYTF.

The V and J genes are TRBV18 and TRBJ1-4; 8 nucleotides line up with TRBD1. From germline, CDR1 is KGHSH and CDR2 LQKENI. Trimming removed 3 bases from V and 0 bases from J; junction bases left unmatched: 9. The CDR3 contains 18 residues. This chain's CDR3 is CASSPRQGKSATNEKLFF. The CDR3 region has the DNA TGTGCCAGCTCACCGAGACAGGGGAAGTCTGCAACTAATGAAAAACTGTTTTTT.

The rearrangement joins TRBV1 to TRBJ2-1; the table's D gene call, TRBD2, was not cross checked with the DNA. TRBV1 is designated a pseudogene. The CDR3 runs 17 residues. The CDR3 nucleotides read TGCACCAGCAGCCAAGATTGGCCTCCCGGGACTACGGGAGAGCAGTTCTTC. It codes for CTSSQDWPPGTTGEQFF.

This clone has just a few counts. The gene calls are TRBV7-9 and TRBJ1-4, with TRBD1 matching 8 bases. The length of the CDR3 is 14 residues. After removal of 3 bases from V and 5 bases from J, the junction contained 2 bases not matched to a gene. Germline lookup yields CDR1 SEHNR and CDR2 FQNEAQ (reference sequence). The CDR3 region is CASSFGQGNEKLFF. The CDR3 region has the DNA TGTGCCAGCAGCTTCGGACAGGGCAATGAAAAACTGTTTTTT.

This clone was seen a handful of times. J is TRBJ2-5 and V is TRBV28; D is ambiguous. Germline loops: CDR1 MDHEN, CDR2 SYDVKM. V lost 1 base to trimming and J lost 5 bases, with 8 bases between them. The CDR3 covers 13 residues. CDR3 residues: CASSLSGWETQYF. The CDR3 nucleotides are TGTGCCAGCAGTTTATCAGGTTGGGAGACCCAGTACTTC.

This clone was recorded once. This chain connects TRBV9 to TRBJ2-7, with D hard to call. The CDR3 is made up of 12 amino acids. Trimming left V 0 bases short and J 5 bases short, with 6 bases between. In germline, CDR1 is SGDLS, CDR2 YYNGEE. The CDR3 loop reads CASSVDGDEQYF. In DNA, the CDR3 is TGTGCCAGCAGCGTAGATGGAGACGAGCAGTACTTC.